This entry lists 13 T cell receptor beta chains sequenced from one sample in a study of T cells in women clearing cervical HPV infection. This table comes from immunoSEQ multiplex PCR, and its TCRdb copy is limited to in-frame clones, with some not included. The ten most abundant clones cover roughly a sixth of a sample with roughly 30,000 clones. Sequenced: blood buffy coat. The receptor set was obtained from a woman between 18 and 69 years old with a cervical HPV16 infection that either progressed to CIN3+ or cleared (not recorded which).

In the case of this clone: The read ends 3 residues early relative to the CDR3; the germline J gene fills the gap. The chain has TRBV20-1 and TRBJ2-1; 8 bases fit TRBD2. The V gene end was trimmed by 1 base and the J gene end by 6 bases; junction bases not matched to a gene: 8. The CDR3 spans 15 residues. CDR1 and CDR2 (germline): DFQATT, SNEGSKA (reference sequence). The CDR3 is CSARVPGLGTNEQFF. The CDR3 DNA, read in part, is TGCAGTGCTAGAGTTCCGGGACTAGGCACCAATGAG.

With respect to this clone: The DNA ends 3 residues before the CDR3 does, and the rest of the CDR3 is filled in from the germline J gene. The chain is built from TRBV5-1 and TRBJ2-3; D remains unclear. This CDR3 spans 15 amino acids. Germline V gene lookup returns CDR1 SGHRS and CDR2 YFSETQ. CDR3 DNA (partial): TGCGCCAGCAGCTTGGTAGCCGAACTACAAGAGACG. Protein product: CASSLVAELQET. The whole CDR3 is CASSLVAELQETQYF. The whole variable domain, filled in from reference TRBV5-1 and TRBJ2-3, reads KAGVTQTPRYLIKTRGQQVTLSCSPISGHRSVSWYQQTPGQGLQFLFEYFSETQRNKGNFPGRFSGRQFSNSRSEMNVSTLELGDSALYLCASSLVAELQETQYFGPGTRLTVL.

Turning to this clone: Its ends do not fully match the called genes, so a read error is possible. The read ends 3 residues shy of where the CDR3 ends; the end is completed using the germline J gene. The same CDR3 is also encoded by other DNA sequences in this sample. The chain recombines TRBV19 with TRBJ1-3, with TRBD1 matching over 10 bases. The CDR3 consists of 15 residues. Germline assignment: CDR1 LNHDA and CDR2 SQIVND (reference sequence). The covered CDR3 bases are TGTGCCAGTAGTCGACAGGGGGCAGAGGGAAACACA. It encodes CASSRQGAEGNT. Given in full, the CDR3 is CASSRQGAEGNTIYF.

Concerning this clone itself: The read is 3 residues too short to cover the CDR3 end, so that end is filled in from the germline J gene. The chain links TRBV5-6 to TRBJ1-3; possible D gene TRBD1, 5 bases. The CDR3 is 14 residues long. Trimming cost V 3 bases and J 4 bases, with 11 bases left between them. The germline V gene has CDR1 SGHDT and CDR2 YYEEEE. CDR3 amino acids: CASSWTSKGNTIYF. The DNA read from the CDR3 is TGTGCCAGCAGCTGGACAAGTAAAGGAAACACC. Drawing the rest from reference TRBV5-6 and TRBJ1-3, the complete variable domain is DAGVTQSPTHLIKTRGQQVTLRCSPKSGHDTVSWYQQALGQGPQFIFQYYEEEERQRGNFPDRFSGHQFPNYSSELNVNALLLGDSALYLCASSWTSKGNTIYFGEGSWLTVV.

On this clone: The read gets to within 3 residues of the CDR3 end, and the germline J gene fills in the rest. V gene TRBV5-1 combines with J gene TRBJ1-5; D is ambiguous. The CDR3 has 16 residues. The ends were cut back, 0 bases at V and 0 bases at J, with 10 bases in the middle. Germline values: CDR1 SGHRS, CDR2 YFSETQ. CDR3 bases read: TGCGCCAGCAGCTTGGAGGGTAGAGGTAGCAATCAGCCC. This encodes CASSLEGRGSNQP. The full CDR3 sequence reads CASSLEGRGSNQPQHF. The complete variable domain, with remaining parts taken from reference TRBV5-1 and TRBJ1-5, reads KAGVTQTPRYLIKTRGQQVTLSCSPISGHRSVSWYQQTPGQGLQFLFEYFSETQRNKGNFPGRFSGRQFSNSRSEMNVSTLELGDSALYLCASSLEGRGSNQPQHFGDGTRLSIL.

Turning to this clone: Coverage ceases 3 residues before the CDR3 finishes, and the germline J gene fills in the end. The rearrangement joins TRBV20-1 to TRBJ1-4, with 9 bases that match TRBD1. Trimming cost V 5 bases and J 7 bases; bases outside gene matches: 11. CDR3 length: 15 amino acids. Germline CDR1 is DFQATT and CDR2 is SNEGSKA (reference sequence). This chain's CDR3 is CSARPRTGEVEKLFF. The covered CDR3 bases are TGCAGTGCTCGCCCTAGGACAGGGGAGGTTGAAAAA.

As concerns this clone: The read finishes 3 residues shy of the CDR3 end, and the germline J gene is used to complete it. V usage is TRBV5-1 and J usage is TRBJ2-5; D is ambiguous. This CDR3 contains 16 residues. Germline V lookup: CDR1 SGHRS, CDR2 YFSETQ. The DNA read from the CDR3 is TGCGCCAGCAGCTTCCAATTAGTAGTTGGAACAGATACC. This codes for CASSFQLVVGTDT. The full CDR3 protein is CASSFQLVVGTDTQYF.

This chain's CDR3 is CASSRRQGIHNEQFF. The CDR3 bases that were read are TGTGCCAGCTCACGGAGACAGGGGATCCACAATGAG. The chain employs TRBV18 and TRBJ2-1; 8 bases line up with TRBD1. The sequenced fragment ends 3 residues before the CDR3 boundary, so the rest is inferred from the germline J gene. Looked up from germline, CDR1 is KGHSH and CDR2 is LQKENI. This CDR3 is 15 amino acids long. Losses at the gene ends were 4 bases for V and 5 bases for J; bases not matched to a gene: 7.

The sequenced CDR3 bases are TGTGCCAGCAGTTCCCCGGGACTAGCGGGAGGCGAG. Protein product: CASSSPGLAGGE. The complete CDR3 protein is CASSSPGLAGGEQYF. The chain recombines TRBV6-2 or TRBV6-3 with TRBJ2-7; TRBD2 matches at 15 bases. The read gets to within 3 residues of the CDR3 end, and the germline J gene fills in the rest. There are 15 residues in the CDR3. J lost 6 bases, V lost 4 bases, and 4 bases had no gene match. Germline V gene data show CDR1 as MNHEY and CDR2 as SVGEGT.

On this clone: Read data end 3 residues before the CDR3 end; the end is taken from the germline J gene. This chain uses TRBV9 with TRBJ2-3; 8 bases are a match to TRBD2. J lost 2 bases, V lost 2 bases, and 7 bases had no gene match. This CDR3 is 16 amino acids long. Germline CDR1 reads SGDLS; CDR2 reads YYNGEE. CDR3 in amino acids: CASSVSASGHTDTQYF. The covered CDR3 bases are TGTGCCAGCAGCGTGTCGGCTAGCGGGCACACAGATACG. Full variable domain (remainder filled in from reference TRBV9 and TRBJ2-3): DSGVTQTPKHLITATGQRVTLRCSPRSGDLSVYWYQQSLDQGLQFLIQYYNGEERAKGNILERFSAQQFPDLHSELNLSSLELGDSALYFCASSVSASGHTDTQYFGPGTRLTVL.

Worth noting for this clone: The CDR3 end is not reached by the read, which stops 3 residues before it; the germline J gene fills it in. V usage is TRBV6-1 and J usage is TRBJ2-2; 7 nucleotides line up with TRBD1. Germline CDR1 reads MNHNS; CDR2 reads SASEGT. Losses at the gene ends were 4 bases for V and 0 bases for J; bases not matched to a gene: 5. This CDR3 is built from 16 residues. CDR3 DNA, as far as it was read: TGTGCCAGCAGTGGCCTGACAGGGCCGAACACCGGGGAG. Protein sequence: CASSGLTGPNTGE. The full CDR3 protein reads CASSGLTGPNTGELFF.

Details on this clone: The missing CDR3 end, 3 residues past where the read stops, is filled in from the germline J gene. The chain links TRBV2 to TRBJ2-3, with 8 bases matching TRBD1. The germline V gene encodes CDR1 SNHLY and CDR2 FYNNEI. Trimming at V came to 4 bases and at J to 6 bases, leaving 9 bases not matched to a gene. The CDR3 contains 15 residues. CDR3 sequence reads: CASSAFQGAQDTQYF. The covered CDR3 bases are TGTGCCAGCAGTGCGTTCCAGGGGGCGCAGGATACG.

A word on this clone: The observed sequence ends 3 residues before the CDR3 terminus, with the missing tail filled in from the germline J gene. The chain employs TRBV29-1 and TRBJ2-1; D possibly corresponds to TRBD2 (5 bases). The CDR3 runs to 12 residues. Germline CDR1 is SQVTM and CDR2 is ANQGSEA. Trimming left V 7 bases short and J 7 bases short, with 14 bases between. CDR3 region: CSGQRGSNEQFF. The covered CDR3 bases are TGCAGCGGCCAGCGCGGGTCTAATGAG.